This TCR beta chain was recovered during a study of metastatic and nonmetastatic thyroid tumors. Turning to the study itself: Patients with malignant and benign thyroid disease provided blood and tumor or nodule tissue, whose repertoires were compared.

At least ten counts were recorded for this clone. Its specificity is unknown. Original processing methods: Across clinicopathological groups, CDR3 differences served as the basis for building a distant-metastasis classifier for papillary thyroid cancer. TCRdb reprocessed the PCR reads via MiXCR. Here the V and J calls rest on TCRdb's processing, not on the authors' analysis. The data hold some 29,000 clones, with approximately 17% observed a single time. Study results and limitations: As reported, TCR beta diversity in blood and tumor was significantly higher in malignant thyroid tumors than in benign nodules.

This CDR3 has 11 residues. From germline, CDR1 is MDHEN and CDR2 SYDVKM. The ends were cut back, 3 bases at V and 7 bases at J, with 6 bases in the middle. Patients underwent thyroid surgery, and none had received any treatment before it. The chain joins TRBV28 to TRBJ1-1, with D hard to call. This receptor was identified in a female donor with papillary thyroid cancer or a benign thyroid nodule (not recorded which). Some clones in this sample may be carry-over from other donors' samples. Material for sequencing was blood. The CDR3 spells CASSFPGEAFF. The CDR3 DNA reads TGTGCCAGCAGTTTCCCGGGTGAAGCTTTCTTT.